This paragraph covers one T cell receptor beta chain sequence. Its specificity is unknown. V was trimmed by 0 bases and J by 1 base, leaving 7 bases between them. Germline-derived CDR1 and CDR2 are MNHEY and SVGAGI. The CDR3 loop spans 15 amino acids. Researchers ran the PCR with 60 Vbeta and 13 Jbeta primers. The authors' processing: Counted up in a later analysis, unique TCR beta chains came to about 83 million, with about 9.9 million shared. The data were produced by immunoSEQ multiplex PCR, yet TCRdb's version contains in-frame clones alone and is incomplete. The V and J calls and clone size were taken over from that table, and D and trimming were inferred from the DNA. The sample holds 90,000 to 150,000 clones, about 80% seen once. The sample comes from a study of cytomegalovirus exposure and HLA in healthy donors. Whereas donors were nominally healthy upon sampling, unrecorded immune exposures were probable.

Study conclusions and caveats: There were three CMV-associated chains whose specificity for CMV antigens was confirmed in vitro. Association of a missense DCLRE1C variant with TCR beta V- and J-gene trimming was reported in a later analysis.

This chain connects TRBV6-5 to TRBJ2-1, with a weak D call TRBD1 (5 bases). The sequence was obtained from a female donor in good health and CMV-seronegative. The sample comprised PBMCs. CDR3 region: CASSYSTESYNEQFF. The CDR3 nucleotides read TGTGCCAGCAGTTACTCGACAGAATCCTACAATGAGCAGTTCTTC.